The present T cell receptor (beta chain) was sequenced within a study of T cell clonotyping in hematopoietic cell transplantation. About the research overall: Pretransplant recipient samples were taken after cytoreduction. Overall study results and limits: Graft donor and pretransplant recipient Inverse Simpson Index values predicted broader posttransplant TCR diversity.

With respect to this clone: Its antigen is unidentified.

The time point denotes: recipient sample about 28 days before transplant, after cytoreduction. Assay: immunoSEQ multiplex PCR; the TCRdb copy retains only in-frame clones and omits some. Altogether some 45,000 clones are present, approximately 82% being singletons, with the ten largest covering over 4%. This CDR3 has 14 residues. Trimming cost V 4 bases and J 5 bases, with 11 bases left between them. In germline, CDR1 is SNHLY, CDR2 FYNNEI. This sequence joins TRBV2 and TRBJ2-2, with a possible D match to TRBD2 (5 bases). The sequence was obtained from a man aged 60-69 years with myelodysplastic syndrome. Some clones in this sample may be carry-over from other donors' samples. The sample consisted of peripheral blood mononuclear cells, taken before stem cell transplant. CDR3 DNA: TGTGCCAGCAGTGGGAGAACTAGAACCGGGGAGCTGTTTTTT. Amino acid sequence: CASSGRTRTGELFF.